The T cell receptor (beta chain) described here comes from a study of a mutant IDH1 vaccine in newly diagnosed glioma. Time point described: week 47, end of study. The vaccine gave 300 ug of a 20-mer mutant IDH1 peptide subcutaneously per dose. The method was immunoSEQ multiplex PCR; TCRdb's version includes in-frame clones alone and lacks a portion of them. The table includes tens of thousands of clones, approximately 80% detected once. Points on this clone: The antigen remains unidentified.

In germline, CDR1 is LNHDA, CDR2 SQIVND (reference sequence). The V and J ends lost 1 base and 1 base, in that order; junction bases with no gene match: 7. The CDR3 contains 19 residues. The source was PBMCs, collected from a glioma patient whose treatment included an IDH1 peptide vaccine. The V call is TRBV19, the J call TRBJ2-6, with TRBD1 matching 10 bases. This sequence originates from a man aged 35-49 years with glioma. CDR3 region: CASSIVGTGDLSGANVLTF. CDR3 nucleotides: TGTGCCAGTAGTATAGTGGGGACAGGGGACCTTTCTGGGGCCAACGTCCTGACTTTC.